The present entry profiles one TCR beta chain with its context. Its antigen is currently unknown. The germline V gene has CDR1 MNHEY and CDR2 SVGEGT. The CDR3 length is 16 residues. The V end lost 4 bases, the J end lost 2 bases, and 18 bases lay between the germline ends. The entry originates in a study of blood T cells in healthy people across ages. Primers used in a second PCR of about 7 to 12 cycles were a sample-barcoded 5' primer and a J-beta primer mix. Each cDNA molecule, via a template-switch adaptor with 12 random nucleotides, was tagged. TCRdb re-called the 5' RACE reads with MiXCR, one entry per CDR3 protein. Counted here are 2 million or so distinct CDR3 sequences, 49% occurring once; the ten biggest clones make up roughly 2%. Study outcomes and limitations: The diversity estimates, figures obtained from one million T cells, were considered underestimates.

Caucasian individuals from Russia who were healthy and aged roughly 6 to 95 acted as donors. The source is a woman aged 40 to 50 in good health. The V call is TRBV6-2 or TRBV6-3, the J call TRBJ2-7, with D possibly TRBD2 on 6 matching bases. Material: blood. The CDR3 spells CASSSMGRPGTYEQYF. The CDR3 DNA reads as TGTGCCAGCAGTTCTATGGGGAGGCCGGGCACCTACGAGCAGTACTTC.